These T cell receptor beta chains were read from a single sample in a study of PD-1 blockade in classical Hodgkin lymphoma. Profiled with immunoSEQ multiplex PCR; TCRdb holds only in-frame clones, not every one. The sample has tens of thousands of clones, roughly 89% seen once. Material: peripheral blood mononuclear cells (PBMCs), obtained before the fourth cycle of nivolumab. The receptor set was obtained from a human donor with classical Hodgkin lymphoma. CDR3s include the opening cysteine and the closing phenylalanine or tryptophan. Fields, in order: J gene, V gene, CDR3 protein.

TRBJ2-2,TRBV11-3,CASSSTGTGGTGELFF
TRBJ1-3,TRBV19,CASSMGGNTIYF
TRBJ2-7,TRBV9,CASSATSGTESGEQYF
TRBJ1-2,TRBV11-2,CASSSKTGLNYGYTF
TRBJ2-3,TRBV10-1,CASSVLAGVTDTQYF
TRBJ2-2,TRBV27,CASSLSAGGSGYTGELFF
TRBJ2-7,TRBV2,CASRAPEQVYEQYF
TRBJ2-7,TRBV5-6,CASSFGQTYEQYF
TRBJ1-4,TRBV11-2,CASSTRGGATNEKLFF
TRBJ2-7,TRBV23-1,CASSQSRAGASYEQYF
TRBJ2-1,TRBV12-5,CASGLPERTSGRRNEQFF
TRBJ1-5,TRBV10-3,CAIGGFQQGLSAQHF
TRBJ2-5,TRBV6-1,CASSEAAPKETQYF
TRBJ2-5,TRBV5-1,CASSLGKAGAIETQYF
TRBJ2-1,TRBV9,CASSVSAQANEQFF
TRBJ2-2,TRBV11-3,CASSLSHTGELFF
TRBJ2-1,TRBV10-3,CAISAAGANSYNEQFF
TRBJ2-1,TRBV6-1,CAGELGLAGPSEQFF
TRBJ2-6,TRBV5-4,CASSPTAGADGANVLTF
TRBJ1-5,TRBV18,CASSRTGDNQPQHF
TRBJ1-2,TRBV15,CATQGDRHGYTF
TRBJ1-2,TRBV6-1,CANRGDSNYGYTF
TRBJ1-4,TRBV2,CASSERQANNEKLFF
TRBJ2-3,TRBV18,CASSPGGDRILAGEADTQYF
TRBJ2-1,TRBV27,CASIGRNEQFF
TRBJ2-3,TRBV6-4,CASSTGTGVTDTQYF
TRBJ2-3,TRBV10-3,CAVLQGTDTQYF
TRBJ2-1,TRBV7-7,CASSLAPGQANNEQFF
TRBJ2-1,TRBV27,CASSRAGTSGQTSSYNEQFF
TRBJ1-2,TRBV6-1,CASRDDRGLRGYTF
TRBJ2-3,TRBV28,CASTVAALGGTDTQYF
TRBJ2-1,TRBV6-5,CASSPSEAYNEQFF
TRBJ2-1,TRBV30,CAWSTYTGQAFSYNEQFF
TRBJ1-5,TRBV18,CASSPRQGDQPQHF
TRBJ2-1,TRBV28,CASSPRPSYNEQFF
TRBJ2-1,TRBV19,CASSMTEYNEQFF
TRBJ2-1,TRBV6-4,CASRTLAGDYNEQFF
TRBJ2-1,TRBV6-1,CASPDSTYSYNEQFF
TRBJ2-7,TRBV23-1,CASSLYYEQYF
TRBJ1-5,TRBV6-5,CASSYSADGGQPQHF
TRBJ1-5,TRBV7-6,CASSFGGEQPQHF
TRBJ2-1,TRBV5-1,CASSLGAVAYNEQFF
TRBJ2-7,TRBV6-1,CATEKSSYEQYF
TRBJ1-3,TRBV2,CATSGSGNTIYF